The 19 T cell receptor beta chains in this list originate from one sample, sequenced in a study of T cell repertoires in ileal Crohn's disease. Time point indicated: neoterminal ileum biopsy at postoperative endoscopy, about 6 months after surgery. Data came from immunoSEQ multiplex PCR; TCRdb stores just in-frame clones and leaves some out. Of 9,500 to 11,000 clones in the sample, around 74% were seen once. Sequenced material: ileal tissue. The origin of the receptors is an adult with Crohn's disease.

This clone was seen only a few times. The rearrangement links TRBV12-5 to TRBJ2-4; a weak D match, TRBD2 (6 bases). The CDR3 is made up of 14 amino acids. Deletions cut 3 bases from V and 1 base from J, with 7 bases between. Germline loops: CDR1 LGHNT, CDR2 FRNRAP. Written as DNA, the CDR3 is TGTGCTAGTGGTTTCGGAGGGGCCAAAAACATTCAGTACTTC. This translates into CASGFGGAKNIQYF. Filled out from reference TRBV12-5 and TRBJ2-4, the complete variable domain reads DARVTQTPRHKVTEMGQEVTMRCQPILGHNTVFWYRQTMMQGLELLAYFRNRAPLDDSGMPKDRFSAEMPDATLATLKIQPSEPRDSAVYFCASGFGGAKNIQYFGAGTRLSVL.

This chain connects TRBV19 to TRBJ2-2; 7 bases line up with TRBD1. Germline-derived CDR1 and CDR2 are LNHDA and SQIVND (reference sequence). This CDR3 is 15 amino acids long. Germline trimming cut 6 bases from V and 7 bases from J; bases unmatched to any gene: 11. In DNA, the CDR3 is TGTGCCAGTAGCAAACAAAACAGGGGAATCGGGGAGCTGTTTTTT. It yields the protein CASSKQNRGIGELFF.

This clone is large within its sample. The chain employs TRBV14 and TRBJ1-6; perhaps TRBD1 as D (6 bases). V lost 0 bases and J 9 bases, leaving 12 bases between the germline ends. Per germline, CDR1 SGHDN and CDR2 FVKESK. The CDR3 is 15 amino acids. The CDR3 sequence is CASSQEQGVFSPLHF. CDR3 DNA: TGTGCCAGCAGCCAAGAACAGGGAGTTTTTTCACCCCTCCACTTT. Filled out from reference TRBV14 and TRBJ1-6, the complete variable domain reads EAGVTQFPSHSVIEKGQTVTLRCDPISGHDNLYWYRRVMGKEIKFLLHFVKESKQDESGMPNNRFLAERTGGTYSTLKVQPAELEDSGVYFCASSQEQGVFSPLHFGNGTRLTVT.

The CDR3 sequence: CASSYGPRIYQPQHF. Written as DNA, the CDR3 is TGTGCCAGCAGTTACGGTCCCAGGATTTATCAGCCCCAGCATTTT. The chain is built from TRBV6-6 and TRBJ1-5; D remains unclear. Germline CDR1 and CDR2: MNHNY and SVGAGI (reference sequence). This CDR3 region has 15 residues. Trimming removed 2 bases at V and 5 bases at J, with 13 bases between.

The gene calls are TRBV27 and TRBJ1-1, with D hard to call. The germline V gene has CDR1 MNHEY and CDR2 SMNVEV (reference sequence). V was clipped by 5 bases and J by 0 bases, with 10 bases between them. CDR3 size: 14 residues. The CDR3 protein is CASSPRRLNTEAFF. The CDR3 DNA sequence: TGTGCCAGCAGTCCTAGACGGTTGAACACTGAAGCTTTCTTT.

Only a few counts were recorded for this clone. The V and J genes are TRBV2 and TRBJ2-5; 7 nucleotides match TRBD1. Unmatched junction bases numbered 5, after V lost 8 bases and J lost 2 bases. The CDR3 totals 13 residues. The germline V gene encodes CDR1 SNHLY and CDR2 FYNNEI. The CDR3 sequence is CASDQGQQETQYF. The DNA for the CDR3 is TGTGCCAGCGATCAGGGACAGCAAGAGACCCAGTACTTC.

The V call is TRBV6-1, the J call TRBJ1-2; D gene unclear. Deletions cut 1 base from V and 2 bases from J, with 11 bases between. The CDR3 runs to 15 residues. Germline lookup yields CDR1 MNHNS and CDR2 SASEGT. The DNA of the CDR3 is TGTGCCAGCAGTGAAGGCGGAGCGGTGAACTATGGCTACACCTTC. Amino acids: CASSEGGAVNYGYTF.

This clone was detected only a few times. The V and J genes are TRBV10-3 and TRBJ1-1; D is unclear. The V end lost 8 bases, the J end lost 13 bases, and 11 bases lay between the germline ends. The CDR3 covers 9 residues. In germline, CDR1 is ENHRY, CDR2 SYGVKD. The CDR3 nucleotides are TGTGCCATCGCGGTAGGCAGTTTCTTT. Its protein is CAIAVGSFF.

The rearrangement links TRBV7-9 to TRBJ1-4; D possibly corresponds to TRBD1 (5 bases). The V gene lost 1 base and the J gene lost 3 bases, with 9 bases spanning the gap. CDR3 size: 15 residues. Per the germline V gene, CDR1 is SEHNR and CDR2 is FQNEAQ (reference sequence). CDR3 sequence reads: CASSLGGGPNEKLFF. CDR3 bases: TGTGCCAGCAGCTTAGGGGGGGGACCTAATGAAAAACTGTTTTTT.

The chain couples TRBV9 to TRBJ1-2; D ambiguous. Looked up from germline, CDR1 is SGDLS and CDR2 is YYNGEE. The CDR3 extends over 14 amino acids. Trimming cost V 0 bases and J 4 bases, with 10 bases left between them. The CDR3 region is CASSVEPDSYGYTF. In DNA, the CDR3 is TGTGCCAGCAGCGTAGAACCGGACTCCTATGGCTACACCTTC.

The gene calls are TRBV5-8 and TRBJ1-5; TRBD1 is a possible D gene (5 bases). The CDR3 contains 13 residues. Trimming took 10 bases from V and 7 from J, leaving 18 bases between them. Germline CDR1 is SGHTS and CDR2 is YDEGEE. The DNA for the CDR3 is TGTGCCGGCACTAGGGCTGCAGGGCAGCCCCAGCATTTT. This encodes CAGTRAAGQPQHF.

The J gene is TRBJ1-2, the V gene TRBV6-1, with D unresolved. Trimming stripped 3 bases from V and 4 bases from J, with 15 bases between. The germline V gene encodes CDR1 MNHNS and CDR2 SASEGT. This CDR3 region has 15 residues. CDR3 DNA sequence: TGTGCCAGCAGTGATAGAGGGCTTGGCTTCTATGGCTACACCTTC. It yields the protein CASSDRGLGFYGYTF.

This sequence joins TRBV11-2 and TRBJ1-1; 8 positions match TRBD1. There are 15 residues in the CDR3. The germline V gene encodes CDR1 SGHAT and CDR2 FQNNGV. Unmatched junction bases numbered 5, after V lost 0 bases and J lost 5 bases. The CDR3 loop reads CASSLDQGAKTEAFF. In DNA form, the CDR3 reads TGTGCCAGCAGCTTAGACCAGGGGGCGAAGACTGAAGCTTTCTTT.

V gene TRBV5-1 combines with J gene TRBJ2-1, with D maybe TRBD2 (6 bases). The germline CDR1 and CDR2 sequences are SGHRS and YFSETQ. This CDR3 spans 16 amino acids. V dropped 3 bases and J dropped 0 bases, with 13 bases sitting between them. CDR3 residues: CASSWQGGDSYNEQFF. The CDR3 DNA sequence: TGCGCCAGCAGCTGGCAGGGCGGGGACTCCTACAATGAGCAGTTCTTC.

V usage is TRBV5-1 and J usage is TRBJ1-1; D unclear. V was shortened by 1 base and J by 0 bases, with 10 bases between the two germline ends. This CDR3 is 15 amino acids long. The germline V gene has CDR1 SGHRS and CDR2 YFSETQ. The CDR3 loop is CASSLLGRMNTEAFF. The CDR3 DNA sequence: TGCGCCAGCAGCTTGTTGGGCAGAATGAACACTGAAGCTTTCTTT.

This clone has only a few counts. V gene TRBV7-9 combines with J gene TRBJ2-3, with D maybe TRBD1 (6 bases). Trimming cost V 0 bases and J 2 bases, with 12 bases left between them. Germline values: CDR1 SEHNR, CDR2 FQNEAQ (reference sequence). The CDR3 is 16 residues long. The CDR3 DNA reads TGTGCCAGCAGCTTAGCGCATGGACAGCACACAGATACGCAGTATTTT. Its translation: CASSLAHGQHTDTQYF.

The chain recombines TRBV10-3 with TRBJ2-7, with TRBD1 identical over 7 bases. Germline V gene data show CDR1 as ENHRY and CDR2 as SYGVKD. The CDR3 has 11 amino acids. V lost 9 bases and J lost 6; bases outside the gene matches: 5. The CDR3 bases are TGTGCCATAGCAGGGGGTGTCGAGCAGTACTTC. Amino acids: CAIAGGVEQYF.

This chain uses TRBV19 with TRBJ1-5; unclear D gene. V lost 5 bases, J lost 0 bases, and 11 bases lay in between. Germline CDR1 reads LNHDA; CDR2 reads SQIVND (reference sequence). The CDR3 has 15 residues. CDR3 sequence reads: CASSLMGHSNQPQHF. The CDR3 coding sequence is TGTGCCAGTAGTTTAATGGGCCATAGCAATCAGCCCCAGCATTTT.

This clone has only one observation. The chain couples TRBV6-5 to TRBJ1-6; D is unclear. CDR3 size: 12 residues. Germline CDR1 is MNHEY and CDR2 is SVGAGI. V lost 2 bases and J 7 bases, leaving 3 bases between the germline ends. For the CDR3, the DNA is TGTGCCAGCAGTTACCGGAATTCACCCCTCCACTTT. Translated: CASSYRNSPLHF.